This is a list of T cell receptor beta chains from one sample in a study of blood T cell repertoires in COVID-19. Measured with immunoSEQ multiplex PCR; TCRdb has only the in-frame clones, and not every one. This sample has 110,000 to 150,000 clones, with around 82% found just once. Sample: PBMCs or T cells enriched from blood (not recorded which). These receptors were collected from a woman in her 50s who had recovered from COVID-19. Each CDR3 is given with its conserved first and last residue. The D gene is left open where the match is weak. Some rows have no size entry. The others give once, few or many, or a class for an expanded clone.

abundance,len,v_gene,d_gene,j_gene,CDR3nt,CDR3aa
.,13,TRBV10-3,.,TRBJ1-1,TGTGCCATCAGTGAGTCAGGGGTTACTGAAGCTTTCTTT,CAISESGVTEAFF
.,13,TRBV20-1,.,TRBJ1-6,TGCAGTGCTAGTGAGGGAGGAGGTTCACCCCTCCACTTT,CSASEGGGSPLHF
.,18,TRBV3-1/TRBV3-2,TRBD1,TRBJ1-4,TGTGCCAGCAGCCAAGATGAGGGACAGGGGGCATCTAATGAAAAACTGTTTTTT,CASSQDEGQGASNEKLFF
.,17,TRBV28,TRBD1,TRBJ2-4,TGTGCCAGCAGTTCCCCCATAGGACAGGGGGGGGGAAACATTCAGTACTTC,CASSSPIGQGGGNIQYF
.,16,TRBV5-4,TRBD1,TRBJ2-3,TGTGCCAGCAGCGCTTTGCAGGGGGCTGAGGCAGATACGCAGTATTTT,CASSALQGAEADTQYF
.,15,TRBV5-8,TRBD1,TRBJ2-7,TGTGCCAGCAGCCCCGGGACAGGGGTTGTACACGAGCAGTACTTC,CASSPGTGVVHEQYF
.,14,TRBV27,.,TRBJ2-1,TGTGCCAGCAGCAGACACAGGATCTACAATGAGCAGTTCTTC,CASSRHRIYNEQFF
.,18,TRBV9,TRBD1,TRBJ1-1,TGTGCCAGCAGCGTAGAGGCAGGGGGTTCGAGGTCGGACACTGAAGCTTTCTTT,CASSVEAGGSRSDTEAFF
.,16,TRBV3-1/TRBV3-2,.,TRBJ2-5,TGTGCCAGCAGCCCAGGGGTGGCCCAAGGGTCAGAGACCCAGTACTTC,CASSPGVAQGSETQYF
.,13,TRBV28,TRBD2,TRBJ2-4,TGTGCCAGCAGTTTCCAGGGAGGGGCCATTCAGTACTTC,CASSFQGGAIQYF
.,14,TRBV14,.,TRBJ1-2,TGTGCCAGCAGCCAAGTGGACAGAGGCTATGGCTACACCTTC,CASSQVDRGYGYTF
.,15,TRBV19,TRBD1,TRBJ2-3,TGTGCCAGTAGTACCGGACAGGGGGCCATAGATACGCAGTATTTT,CASSTGQGAIDTQYF
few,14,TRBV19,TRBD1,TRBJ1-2,TGTGCCAGTAGTATAGGACAGGGGGCGGCTGGCTACACCTTC,CASSIGQGAAGYTF
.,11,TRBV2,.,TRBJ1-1,TGTGCCAGCAAACCAGATAGCGAAGCTTTCTTT,CASKPDSEAFF
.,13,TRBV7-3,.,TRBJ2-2,TGTGCCAGCAGCGTCTTGAACACCGGGGAGCTGTTTTTT,CASSVLNTGELFF
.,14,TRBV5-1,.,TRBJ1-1,TGCGCCAGCAGCTCCCAGCCCGGGAGCACTGAAGCTTTCTTT,CASSSQPGSTEAFF
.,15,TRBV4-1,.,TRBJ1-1,TGCGCCAGCAGCCCGATTTTTGCGGGGGACACTGAAGCTTTCTTT,CASSPIFAGDTEAFF
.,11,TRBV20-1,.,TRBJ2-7,TGCAGTGTGGAGCGGGCCTACGAGCAGTACTTC,CSVERAYEQYF
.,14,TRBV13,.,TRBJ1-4,TGTGCCAGCAGCTTAGGTCAGGGGTATGAAAAACTGTTTTTT,CASSLGQGYEKLFF
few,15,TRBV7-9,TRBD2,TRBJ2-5,TGTGCCAGCAGCTCGGGACTAGCGGGGGTGGAGACCCAGTACTTC,CASSSGLAGVETQYF
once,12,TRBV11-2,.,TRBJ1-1,TGTGCCAGCAGCTTCAAGAACACTGAAGCTTTCTTT,CASSFKNTEAFF